This T cell receptor (beta chain) was recorded in a study of regulatory T cells in long-lasting Graves disease. This clonotype was detected only a few times. This CDR3 has 14 amino acids. V trimming: 4 bases; J trimming: 2 bases; junction bases outside the gene matches: 1. Germline CDR1 is SGHNT and CDR2 is YYREEE (reference sequence). Construction of the TCR beta libraries employed iRepertoire HTBI primers in conjunction with Arm-PCR of CDR3 regions. TCRdb ran MiXCR on the multiplex PCR reads and lists one entry per CDR3 protein. The sample holds almost 450,000 distinct CDR3 sequences, roughly 15% seen once. Time point: newly diagnosed GD, antithyroid drugs for less than 3 months. PBMC RNA was the source of the TCR library. Graves' disease diagnosis followed American Thyroid Association guidelines. The data were also submitted as part of a second study, on T cells in Graves' hyperthyroidism and ophthalmopathy. That study adds: A set of HTBI primers served as the primers for a first-round RT-PCR of the TCR CDR3. The model made its ophthalmopathy prediction, and onset followed a median roughly 6.5 months later.

The chain is built from TRBV5-4 and TRBJ2-5, with 11 bases matching TRBD1. The source of this sequence is a woman younger than 45 with Graves disease. Sample: peripheral blood mononuclear cells (PBMCs), taken at new diagnosis, from a patient treated with antithyroid drugs. CDR3 sequence (DNA): TGTGCCAGCAGCGGGACAGGGGGGCAAGAGACCCAGTACTTC. Amino acid sequence: CASSGTGGQETQYF.